This T cell receptor beta chain was sequenced for a study of Ad26.COV2.S vaccination and SARS-CoV-2 variants. This table comes from immunoSEQ multiplex PCR, and its TCRdb copy is limited to in-frame clones, with some not included. Of about 350,000 clones detected, approximately 81% appear once; the ten largest clones hold 3.3%. V lost 3 bases and J lost 3; bases outside the gene matches: 6. Looked up from germline, CDR1 is SGHKS and CDR2 is YYEKEE (reference sequence). The CDR3 is 15 residues long. Treatment denoted: 15 to 20 received Ad26.COV2.S at low or high dose, single or two shots; roughly 5 received placebo; per-sample allocation not given. Vaccine and placebo recipients were sampled on day 63 after the first injection. Study-level findings and limits: Measurement of non-spike TCR breadth gave similar results in vaccine and placebo recipients.

Notes on this clone: Its antigen is unidentified.

This TCR was sampled from a person aged 18-60 years who received the Ad26.COV2.S COVID-19 vaccine or a placebo. The V gene is TRBV5-5, the J gene TRBJ2-3; 8 bases are a match to TRBD2. The sample consisted of peripheral blood, taken in a trial of Ad26.COV2.S vaccine versus placebo. The CDR3 protein is CASSSVLAETDTQYF. The CDR3 region has the DNA TGTGCCAGCAGCTCAGTACTAGCGGAGACAGATACGCAGTATTTT.